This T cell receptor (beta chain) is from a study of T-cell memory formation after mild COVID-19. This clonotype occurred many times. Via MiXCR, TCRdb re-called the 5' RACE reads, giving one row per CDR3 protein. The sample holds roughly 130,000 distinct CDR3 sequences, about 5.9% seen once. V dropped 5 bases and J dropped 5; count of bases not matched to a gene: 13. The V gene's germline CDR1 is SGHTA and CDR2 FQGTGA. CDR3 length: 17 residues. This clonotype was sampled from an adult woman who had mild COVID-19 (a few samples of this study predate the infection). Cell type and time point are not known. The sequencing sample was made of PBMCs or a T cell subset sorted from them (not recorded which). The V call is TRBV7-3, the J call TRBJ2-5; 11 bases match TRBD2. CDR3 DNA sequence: TGTGCCAGCAGCCAAAGGGGACCCACTAGCGGGGGTGAGACCCAGTACTTC. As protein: CASSQRGPTSGGETQYF.